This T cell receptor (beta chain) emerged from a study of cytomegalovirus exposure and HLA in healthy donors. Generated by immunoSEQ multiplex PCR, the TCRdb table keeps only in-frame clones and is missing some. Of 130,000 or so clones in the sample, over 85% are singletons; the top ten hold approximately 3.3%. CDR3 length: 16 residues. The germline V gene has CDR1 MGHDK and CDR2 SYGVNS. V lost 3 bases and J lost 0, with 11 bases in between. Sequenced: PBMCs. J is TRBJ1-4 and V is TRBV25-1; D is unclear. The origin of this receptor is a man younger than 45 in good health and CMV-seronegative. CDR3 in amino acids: CASSDGTLATNEKLFF. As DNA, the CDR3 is TGTGCCAGCAGTGATGGAACCCTAGCAACTAATGAAAAACTGTTTTTT.